Shown below are 2 T cell receptor beta chains from a single sample sequenced in a study. TCRdb ran MiXCR on the RT-PCR reads and lists one entry per CDR3 protein. This sample carries hundreds of thousands of distinct CDR3 sequences, 14% of them seen once, and the ten largest clones take 3.6%. The sequenced material came from memory CD4+ T cells from blood. The receptors derive from a female donor in good health, serving as a healthy control.

This clonotype came up many times. The chain has TRBV20-1 and TRBJ2-7; 12 nucleotides agree with TRBD2. Germline V gene lookup returns CDR1 DFQATT and CDR2 SNEGSKA (reference sequence). The V gene end was trimmed by 2 bases and the J gene end by 4 bases; junction bases not matched to a gene: 6. The CDR3 covers 15 residues. The CDR3 spells CSARSSSGRAYEQYF. The CDR3 nucleotides read TGCAGTGCTAGATCGTCTAGCGGGAGGGCTTACGAGCAGTACTTC.

This clonotype was counted only a few times. The J gene is TRBJ2-3, the V gene TRBV23-1; tentatively, D is TRBD1 or TRBD2 (5 bases each). TRBV23-1 is treated as an ORF (open reading frame) with a function not yet certain. The CDR3 covers 15 residues. Trimming pared 3 bases from V and 2 bases from J, leaving 12 bases between. The CDR3 DNA follows: TGCGCCAGCAGTCACCCCGGGACGGTCACAGATACGCAGTATTTT. This gives the protein CASSHPGTVTDTQYF.